This TCR beta chain emerged from a study of T cells in Graves' hyperthyroidism and ophthalmopathy. Study results and limitations: Ophthalmopathy was separated from stable hyperthyroidism by a 13 V-J model.

Researchers amplified the TCR beta CDR3 regions from RNA transcripts. HTBI primers were employed in a first-round RT-PCR of the TCR CDR3. A single record per CDR3 protein comes from TCRdb applying MiXCR to the multiplex PCR reads. This table has 600,000 or so distinct CDR3 sequences, roughly 14% appearing once. This clonotype appeared many times. What it binds is unknown. The CDR3 length is 18 residues. CDR1 and CDR2 from the germline V gene are DFQATT and SNEGSKA (reference sequence). With 2 bases clipped from V and 0 bases from J, the junction kept 11 bases outside the gene matches. Input material: blood. This clonotype was sampled from a woman in her fifties or sixties with Graves' ophthalmopathy. V gene TRBV20-1 combines with J gene TRBJ2-7; TRBD2 aligns across 12 bases. This chain's CDR3 is CSARPPTQLAGGSYEQYF. CDR3 sequence (DNA): TGCAGTGCTAGACCTCCTACCCAACTAGCGGGAGGCTCCTACGAGCAGTACTTC.